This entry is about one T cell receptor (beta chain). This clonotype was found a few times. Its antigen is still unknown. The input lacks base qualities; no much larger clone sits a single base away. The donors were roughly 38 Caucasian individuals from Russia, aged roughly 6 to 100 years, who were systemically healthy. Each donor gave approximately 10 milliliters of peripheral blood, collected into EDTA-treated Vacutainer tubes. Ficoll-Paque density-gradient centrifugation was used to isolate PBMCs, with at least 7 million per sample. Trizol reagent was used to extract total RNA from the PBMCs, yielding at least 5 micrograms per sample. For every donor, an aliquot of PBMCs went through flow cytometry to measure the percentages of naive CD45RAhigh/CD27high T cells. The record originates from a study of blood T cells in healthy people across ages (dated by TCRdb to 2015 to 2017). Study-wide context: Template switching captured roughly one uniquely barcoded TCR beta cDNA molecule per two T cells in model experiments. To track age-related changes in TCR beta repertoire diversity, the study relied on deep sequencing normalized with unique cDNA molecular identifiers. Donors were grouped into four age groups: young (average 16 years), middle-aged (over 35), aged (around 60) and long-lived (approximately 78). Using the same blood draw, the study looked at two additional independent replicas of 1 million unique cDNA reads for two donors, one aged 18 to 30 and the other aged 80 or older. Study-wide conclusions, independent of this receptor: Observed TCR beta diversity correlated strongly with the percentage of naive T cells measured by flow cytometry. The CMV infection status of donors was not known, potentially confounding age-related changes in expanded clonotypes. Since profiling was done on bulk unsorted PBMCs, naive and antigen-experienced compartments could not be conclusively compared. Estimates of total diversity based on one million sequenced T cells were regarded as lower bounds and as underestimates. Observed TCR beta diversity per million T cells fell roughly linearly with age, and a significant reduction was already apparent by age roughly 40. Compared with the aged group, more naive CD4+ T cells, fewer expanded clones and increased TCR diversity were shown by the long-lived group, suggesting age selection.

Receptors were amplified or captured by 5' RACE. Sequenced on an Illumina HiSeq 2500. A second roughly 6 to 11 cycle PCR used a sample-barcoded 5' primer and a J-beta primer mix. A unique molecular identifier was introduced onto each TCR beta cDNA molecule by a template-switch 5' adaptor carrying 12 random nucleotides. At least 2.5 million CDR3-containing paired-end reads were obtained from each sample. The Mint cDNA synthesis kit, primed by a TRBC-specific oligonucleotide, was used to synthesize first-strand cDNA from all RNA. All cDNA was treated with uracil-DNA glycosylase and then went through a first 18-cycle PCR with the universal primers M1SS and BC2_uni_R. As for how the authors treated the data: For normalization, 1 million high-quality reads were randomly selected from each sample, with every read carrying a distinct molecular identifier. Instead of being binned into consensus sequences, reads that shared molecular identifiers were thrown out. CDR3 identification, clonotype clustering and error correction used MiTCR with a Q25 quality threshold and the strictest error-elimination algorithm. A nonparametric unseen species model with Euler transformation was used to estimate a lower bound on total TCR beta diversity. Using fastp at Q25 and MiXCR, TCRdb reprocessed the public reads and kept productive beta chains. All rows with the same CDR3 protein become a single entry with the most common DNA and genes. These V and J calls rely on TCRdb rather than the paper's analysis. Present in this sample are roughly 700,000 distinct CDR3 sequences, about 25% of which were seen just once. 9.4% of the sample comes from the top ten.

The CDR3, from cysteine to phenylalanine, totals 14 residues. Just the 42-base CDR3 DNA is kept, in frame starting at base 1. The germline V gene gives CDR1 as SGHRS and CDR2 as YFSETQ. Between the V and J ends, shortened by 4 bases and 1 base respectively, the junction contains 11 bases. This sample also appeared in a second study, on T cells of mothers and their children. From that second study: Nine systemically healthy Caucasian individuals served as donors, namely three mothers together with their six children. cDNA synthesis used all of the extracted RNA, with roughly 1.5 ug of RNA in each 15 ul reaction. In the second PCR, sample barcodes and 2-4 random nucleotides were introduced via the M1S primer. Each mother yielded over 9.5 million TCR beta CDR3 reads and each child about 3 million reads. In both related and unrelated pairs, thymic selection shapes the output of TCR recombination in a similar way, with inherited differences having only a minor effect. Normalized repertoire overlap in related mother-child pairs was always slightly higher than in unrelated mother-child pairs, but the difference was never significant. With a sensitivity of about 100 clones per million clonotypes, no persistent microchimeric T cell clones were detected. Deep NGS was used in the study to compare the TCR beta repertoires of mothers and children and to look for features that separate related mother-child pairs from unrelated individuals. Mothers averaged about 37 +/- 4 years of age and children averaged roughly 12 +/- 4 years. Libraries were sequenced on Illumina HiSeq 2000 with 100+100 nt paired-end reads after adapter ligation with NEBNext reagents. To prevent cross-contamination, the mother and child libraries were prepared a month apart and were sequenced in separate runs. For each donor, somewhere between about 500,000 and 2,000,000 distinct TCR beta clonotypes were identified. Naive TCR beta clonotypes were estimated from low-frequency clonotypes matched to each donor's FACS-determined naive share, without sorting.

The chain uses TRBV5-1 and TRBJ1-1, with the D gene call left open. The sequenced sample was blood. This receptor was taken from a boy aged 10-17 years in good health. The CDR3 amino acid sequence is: CASSAGSGNTEAFF. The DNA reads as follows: TGCGCCAGCAGCGCTGGGTCAGGGAACACTGAAGCTTTCTTT.